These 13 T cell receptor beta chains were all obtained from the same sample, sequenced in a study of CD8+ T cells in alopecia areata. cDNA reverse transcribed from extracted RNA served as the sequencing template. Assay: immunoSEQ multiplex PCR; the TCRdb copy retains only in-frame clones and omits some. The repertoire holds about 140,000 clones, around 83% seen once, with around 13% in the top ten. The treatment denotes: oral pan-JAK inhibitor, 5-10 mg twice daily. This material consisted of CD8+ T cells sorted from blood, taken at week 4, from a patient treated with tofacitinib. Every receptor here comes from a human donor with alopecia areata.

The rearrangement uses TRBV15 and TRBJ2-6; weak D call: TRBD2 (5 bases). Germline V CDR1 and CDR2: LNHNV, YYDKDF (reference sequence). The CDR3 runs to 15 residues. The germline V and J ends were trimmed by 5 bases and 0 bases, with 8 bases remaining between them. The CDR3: CATSGLHSGANVLTF. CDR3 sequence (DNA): TGTGCCACCAGCGGACTTCACTCTGGGGCCAACGTCCTGACTTTC.

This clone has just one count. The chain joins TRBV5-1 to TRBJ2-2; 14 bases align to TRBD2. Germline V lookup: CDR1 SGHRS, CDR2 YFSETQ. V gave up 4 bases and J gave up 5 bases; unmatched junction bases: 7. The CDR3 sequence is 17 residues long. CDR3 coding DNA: TGCGCCAGCAGCCTCGGACTAGCGGGAGGTGTTACCGGGGAGCTGTTTTTT. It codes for CASSLGLAGGVTGELFF.

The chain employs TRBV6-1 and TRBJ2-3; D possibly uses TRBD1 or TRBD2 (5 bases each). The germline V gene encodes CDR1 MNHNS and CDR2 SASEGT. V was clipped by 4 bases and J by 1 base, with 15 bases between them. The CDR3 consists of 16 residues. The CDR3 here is CASSALHGGGTDTQYF. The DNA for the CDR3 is TGTGCCAGCAGTGCACTTCATGGGGGAGGCACAGATACGCAGTATTTT.

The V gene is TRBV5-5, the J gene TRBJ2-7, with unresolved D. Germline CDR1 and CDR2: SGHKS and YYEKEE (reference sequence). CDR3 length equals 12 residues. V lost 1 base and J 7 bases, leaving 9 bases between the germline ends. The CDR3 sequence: CASSLTRLEQYF. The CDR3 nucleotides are TGTGCCAGCAGCTTGACCCGTCTAGAGCAGTACTTC.

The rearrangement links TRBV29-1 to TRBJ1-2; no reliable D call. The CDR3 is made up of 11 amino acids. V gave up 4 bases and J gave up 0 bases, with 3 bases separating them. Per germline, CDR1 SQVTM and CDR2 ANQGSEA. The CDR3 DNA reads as TGCAGCGTTGCTACTAACTATGGCTACACCTTC. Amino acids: CSVATNYGYTF.

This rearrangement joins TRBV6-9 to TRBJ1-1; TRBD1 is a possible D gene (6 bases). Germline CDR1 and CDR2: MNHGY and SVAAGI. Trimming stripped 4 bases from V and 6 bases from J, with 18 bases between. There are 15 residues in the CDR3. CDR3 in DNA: TGTGCCAGCAGTTCGAGTGAGGGACACCGATCTGAAGCTTTCTTT. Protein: CASSSSEGHRSEAFF.

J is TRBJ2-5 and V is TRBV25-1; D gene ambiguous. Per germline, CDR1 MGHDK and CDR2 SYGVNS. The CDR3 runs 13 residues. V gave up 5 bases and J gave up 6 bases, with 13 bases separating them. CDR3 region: CASSTPVWKTQYF. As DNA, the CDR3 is TGTGCCAGCAGTACCCCCGTTTGGAAGACCCAGTACTTC. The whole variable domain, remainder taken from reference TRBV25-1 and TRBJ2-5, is EADIYQTPRYLVIGTGKKITLECSQTMGHDKMYWYQQDPGMELHLIHYSYGVNSTEKGDLSSESTVSRIRTEHFPLTLESARPSHTSQYLCASSTPVWKTQYFGPGTRLLVL.

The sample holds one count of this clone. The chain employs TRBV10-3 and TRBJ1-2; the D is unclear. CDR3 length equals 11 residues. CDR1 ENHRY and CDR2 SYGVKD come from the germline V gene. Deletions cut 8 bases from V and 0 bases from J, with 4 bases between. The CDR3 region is CAIFTNYGYTF. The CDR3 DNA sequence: TGTGCCATCTTTACTAACTATGGCTACACCTTC.

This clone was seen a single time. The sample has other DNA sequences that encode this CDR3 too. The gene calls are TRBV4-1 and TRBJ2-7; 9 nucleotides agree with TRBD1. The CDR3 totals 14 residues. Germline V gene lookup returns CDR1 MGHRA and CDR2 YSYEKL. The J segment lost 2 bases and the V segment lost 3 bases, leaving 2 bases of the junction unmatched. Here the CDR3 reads CASSQDRGPYEQYF. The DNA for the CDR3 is TGCGCCAGCAGCCAGGACAGGGGTCCCTACGAGCAGTACTTC.

The CDR3: CASSLIGEAHTDTQYF. In nucleotides, the CDR3 is TGTGCCAGCAGCTTAATAGGGGAGGCTCACACAGATACGCAGTATTTT. V usage is TRBV7-3 and J usage is TRBJ2-3, with a possible D match to TRBD2 (6 bases). Germline V CDR1 and CDR2: SGHTA, FQGTGA. The V end lost 1 base, the J end lost 2 bases, and 13 bases lay between the germline ends. The length of the CDR3 is 16 residues.

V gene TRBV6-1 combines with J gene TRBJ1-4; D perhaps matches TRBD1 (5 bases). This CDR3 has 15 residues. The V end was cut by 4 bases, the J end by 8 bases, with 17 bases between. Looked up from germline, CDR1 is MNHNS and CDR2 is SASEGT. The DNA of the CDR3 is TGTGCCAGCAGTGGCGGGGGGGGGACCTACGAAAAACTGTTTTTT. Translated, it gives CASSGGGGTYEKLFF.

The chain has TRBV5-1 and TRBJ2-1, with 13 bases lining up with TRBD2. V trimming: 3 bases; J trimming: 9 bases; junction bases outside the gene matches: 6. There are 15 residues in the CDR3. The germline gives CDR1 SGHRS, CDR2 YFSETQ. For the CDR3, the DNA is TGCGCCAGCAGCTCCGGACTAGCGGGAGAGGTTGAGCAGTTCTTC. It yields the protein CASSSGLAGEVEQFF.

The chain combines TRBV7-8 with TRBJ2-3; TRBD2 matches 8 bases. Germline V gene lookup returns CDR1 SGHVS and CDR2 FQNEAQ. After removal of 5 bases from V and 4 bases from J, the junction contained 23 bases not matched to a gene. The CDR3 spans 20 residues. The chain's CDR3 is CASSLPILADPPGAPDTQYF. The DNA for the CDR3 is TGTGCCAGCAGCCTACCTATACTAGCGGACCCGCCCGGTGCCCCAGATACGCAGTATTTT.